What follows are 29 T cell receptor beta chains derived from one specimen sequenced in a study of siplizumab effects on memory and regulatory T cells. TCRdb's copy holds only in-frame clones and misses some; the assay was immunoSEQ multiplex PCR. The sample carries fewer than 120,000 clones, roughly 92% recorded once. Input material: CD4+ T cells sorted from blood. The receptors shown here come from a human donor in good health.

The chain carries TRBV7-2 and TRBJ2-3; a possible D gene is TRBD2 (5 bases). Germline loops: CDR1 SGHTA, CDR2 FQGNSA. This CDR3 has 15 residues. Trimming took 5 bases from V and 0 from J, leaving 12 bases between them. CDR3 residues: CASSLRRGSTDTQYF. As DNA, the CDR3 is TGTGCCAGCAGCCTTCGACGGGGTAGCACAGATACGCAGTATTTT.

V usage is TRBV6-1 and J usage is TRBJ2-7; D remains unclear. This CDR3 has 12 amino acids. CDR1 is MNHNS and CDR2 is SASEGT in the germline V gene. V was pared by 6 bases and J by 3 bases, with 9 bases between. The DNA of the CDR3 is TGTGCCAGCAGAGCCAGGTACTACGAGCAGTACTTC. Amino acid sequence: CASRARYYEQYF.

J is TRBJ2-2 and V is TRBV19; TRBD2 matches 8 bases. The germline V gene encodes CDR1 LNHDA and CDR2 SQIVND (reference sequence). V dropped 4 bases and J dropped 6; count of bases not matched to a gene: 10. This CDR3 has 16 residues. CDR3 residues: CASSRIGTRVSGELFF. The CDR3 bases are TGTGCCAGTAGTAGAATAGGGACTAGAGTGTCCGGGGAGCTGTTTTTT.

CDR3 sequence (DNA): TGTGCCAGCGCACCGGGACAGGGAGTAAACAATGAGCAGTTCTTC. Protein: CASAPGQGVNNEQFF. The chain carries TRBV5-4 and TRBJ2-1, with TRBD1 matching 9 bases. The germline V gene encodes CDR1 SGHNT and CDR2 YYREEE (reference sequence). The length of the CDR3 is 15 residues. The junction had 10 bases not matched to a gene; V was cut back by 7 bases and J by 5 bases.

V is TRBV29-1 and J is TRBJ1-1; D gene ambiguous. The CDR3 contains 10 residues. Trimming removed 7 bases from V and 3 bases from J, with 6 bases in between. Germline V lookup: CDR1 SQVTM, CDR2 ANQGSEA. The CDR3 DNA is TGCAGCGCCCAATACACTGAAGCTTTCTTT. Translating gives CSAQYTEAFF.

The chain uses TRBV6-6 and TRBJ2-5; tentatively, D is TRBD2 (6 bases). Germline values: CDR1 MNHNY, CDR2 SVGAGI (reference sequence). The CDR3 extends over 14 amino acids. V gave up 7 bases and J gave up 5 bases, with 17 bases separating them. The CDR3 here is CASNREMFGETQYF. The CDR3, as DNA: TGTGCCAGCAACCGGGAGATGTTCGGGGAGACCCAGTACTTC.

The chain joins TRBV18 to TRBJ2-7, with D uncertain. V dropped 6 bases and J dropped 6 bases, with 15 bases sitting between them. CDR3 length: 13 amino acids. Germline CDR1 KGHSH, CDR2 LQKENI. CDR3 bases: TGTGCCAGCTCTCCTGGGTCCCCTGGCGAGCAGTACTTC. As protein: CASSPGSPGEQYF. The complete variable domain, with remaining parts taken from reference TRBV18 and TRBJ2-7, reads NAGVMQNPRHLVRRRGQEARLRCSPMKGHSHVYWYRQLPEEGLKFMVYLQKENIIDESGMPKERFSAEFPKEGPSILRIQQVVRGDSAAYFCASSPGSPGEQYFGPGTRLTVT.

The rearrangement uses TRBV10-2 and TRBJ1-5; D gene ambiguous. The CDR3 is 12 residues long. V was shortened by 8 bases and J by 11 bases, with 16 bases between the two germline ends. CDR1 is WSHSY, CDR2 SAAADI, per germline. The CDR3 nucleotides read TGCGCCAGCTCGGGCCTTGGTCAAGCCCAGCATTTT. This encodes CASSGLGQAQHF.

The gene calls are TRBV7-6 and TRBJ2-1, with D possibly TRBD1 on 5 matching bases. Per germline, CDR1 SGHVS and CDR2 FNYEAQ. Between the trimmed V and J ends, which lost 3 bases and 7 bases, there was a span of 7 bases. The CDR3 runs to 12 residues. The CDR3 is CASSLGHNEQFF. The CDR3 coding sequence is TGTGCCAGCAGCTTGGGGCATAATGAGCAGTTCTTC.

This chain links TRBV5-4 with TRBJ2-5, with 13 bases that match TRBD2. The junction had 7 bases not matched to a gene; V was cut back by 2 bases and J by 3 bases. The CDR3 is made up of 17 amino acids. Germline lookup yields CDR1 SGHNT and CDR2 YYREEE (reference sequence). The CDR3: CASSFGTSGVRKETQYF. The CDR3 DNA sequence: TGTGCCAGCAGCTTTGGGACTAGCGGGGTTAGGAAAGAGACCCAGTACTTC.

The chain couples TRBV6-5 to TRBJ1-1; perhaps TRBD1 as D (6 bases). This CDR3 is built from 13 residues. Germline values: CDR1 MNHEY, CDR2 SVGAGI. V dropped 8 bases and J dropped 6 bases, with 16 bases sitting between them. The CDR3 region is CASGGQLSPEAFF. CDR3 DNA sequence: TGTGCCAGCGGAGGACAGTTATCCCCTGAAGCTTTCTTT.

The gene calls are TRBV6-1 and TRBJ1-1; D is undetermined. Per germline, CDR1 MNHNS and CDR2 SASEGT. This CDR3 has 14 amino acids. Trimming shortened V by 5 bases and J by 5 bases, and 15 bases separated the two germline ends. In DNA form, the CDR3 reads TGTGCCAGCAGTCCTCCAGAAGGTTGGACTGAAGCTTTCTTT. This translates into CASSPPEGWTEAFF.

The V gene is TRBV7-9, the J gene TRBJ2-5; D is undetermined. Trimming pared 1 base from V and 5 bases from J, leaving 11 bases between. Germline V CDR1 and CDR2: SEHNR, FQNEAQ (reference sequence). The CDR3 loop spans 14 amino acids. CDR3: CASSLEGLTETQYF. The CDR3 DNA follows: TGTGCCAGCAGCTTAGAGGGCTTGACGGAGACCCAGTACTTC.

CDR3 region: CASSLGVRTGETKNIQYF. Written as DNA, the CDR3 is TGTGCCAGCAGCTTGGGGGTTAGGACAGGGGAGACCAAAAACATTCAGTACTTC. The gene calls are TRBV7-6 and TRBJ2-4; 9 bases match TRBD1. Per the germline V gene, CDR1 is SGHVS and CDR2 is FNYEAQ. V shed 3 bases and J 2 bases; nucleotides not matched to a gene: 11. This CDR3 has 18 residues.

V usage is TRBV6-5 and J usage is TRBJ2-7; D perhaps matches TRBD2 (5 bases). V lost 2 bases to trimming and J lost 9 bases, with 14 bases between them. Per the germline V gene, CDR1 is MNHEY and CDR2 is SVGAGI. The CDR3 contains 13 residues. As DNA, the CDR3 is TGTGCCAGCAGTTACGTACTAGGGTCAGGGCAGTACTTC. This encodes CASSYVLGSGQYF.

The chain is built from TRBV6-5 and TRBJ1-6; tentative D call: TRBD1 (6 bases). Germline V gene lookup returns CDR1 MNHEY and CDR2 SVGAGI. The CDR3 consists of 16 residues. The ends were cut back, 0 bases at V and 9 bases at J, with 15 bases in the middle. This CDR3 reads CASSYSIGTLSSPLHF. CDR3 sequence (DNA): TGTGCCAGCAGTTACTCTATTGGGACATTGAGTTCACCCCTCCACTTT.

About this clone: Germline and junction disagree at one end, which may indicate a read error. The CDR3 reads CASSFDRAETQYF. CDR3 DNA: TGTGCTAGCAGTTTCGACAGGGCGGAGACCCAGTACTTC. The chain has TRBV7-7 and TRBJ2-5; 7 positions match TRBD1. This CDR3 region has 13 residues. Germline CDR1 is SSHAT and CDR2 is FNYEAQ (reference sequence).

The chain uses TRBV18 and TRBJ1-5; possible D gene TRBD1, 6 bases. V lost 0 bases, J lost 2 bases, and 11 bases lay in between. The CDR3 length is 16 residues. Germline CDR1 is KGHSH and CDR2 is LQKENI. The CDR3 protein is CASSPPFSGGNQPQHF. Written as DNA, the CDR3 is TGTGCCAGCTCACCACCGTTCTCAGGGGGCAATCAGCCCCAGCATTTT.

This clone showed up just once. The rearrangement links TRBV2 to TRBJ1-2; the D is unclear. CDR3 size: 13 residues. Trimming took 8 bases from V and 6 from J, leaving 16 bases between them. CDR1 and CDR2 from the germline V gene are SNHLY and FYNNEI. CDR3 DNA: TGTGCCAGCTTTCTGCAACTGACCCATGGCTACACCTTC. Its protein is CASFLQLTHGYTF.

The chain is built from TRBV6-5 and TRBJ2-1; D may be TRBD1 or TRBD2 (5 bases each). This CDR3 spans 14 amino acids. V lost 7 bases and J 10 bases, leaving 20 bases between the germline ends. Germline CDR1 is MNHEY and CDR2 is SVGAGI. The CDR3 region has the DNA TGTGCCAGCATAGGGGAGAGGGGCGTCGGAGAGCAGTTCTTC. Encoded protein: CASIGERGVGEQFF.

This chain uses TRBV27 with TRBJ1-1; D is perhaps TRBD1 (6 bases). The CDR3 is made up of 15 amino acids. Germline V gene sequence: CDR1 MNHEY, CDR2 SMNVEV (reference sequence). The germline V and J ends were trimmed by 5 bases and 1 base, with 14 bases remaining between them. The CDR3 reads CASSLTGIGNTEAFF. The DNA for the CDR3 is TGTGCCAGCAGTCTTACAGGGATTGGGAACACTGAAGCTTTCTTT.

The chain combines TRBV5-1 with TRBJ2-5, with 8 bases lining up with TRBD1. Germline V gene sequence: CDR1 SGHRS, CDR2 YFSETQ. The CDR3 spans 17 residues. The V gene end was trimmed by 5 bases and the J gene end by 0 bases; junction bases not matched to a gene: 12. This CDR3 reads CASRVSLQGDYQETQYF. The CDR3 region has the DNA TGCGCCAGCAGGGTTTCATTACAGGGGGACTACCAAGAGACCCAGTACTTC.

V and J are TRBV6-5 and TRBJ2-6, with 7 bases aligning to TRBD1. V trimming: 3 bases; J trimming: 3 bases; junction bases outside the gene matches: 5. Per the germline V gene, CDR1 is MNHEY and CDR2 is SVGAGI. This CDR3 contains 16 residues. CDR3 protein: CASSYSGTDGANVLTF. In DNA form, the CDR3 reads TGTGCCAGCAGTTATTCGGGGACAGATGGGGCCAACGTCCTGACTTTC.

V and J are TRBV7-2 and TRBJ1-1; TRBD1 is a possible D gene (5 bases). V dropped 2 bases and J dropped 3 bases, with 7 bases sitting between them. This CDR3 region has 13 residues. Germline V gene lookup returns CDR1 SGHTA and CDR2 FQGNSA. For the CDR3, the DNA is TGTGCCAGCAGCTTAAGAGGGGACACTGAAGCTTTCTTT. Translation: CASSLRGDTEAFF.

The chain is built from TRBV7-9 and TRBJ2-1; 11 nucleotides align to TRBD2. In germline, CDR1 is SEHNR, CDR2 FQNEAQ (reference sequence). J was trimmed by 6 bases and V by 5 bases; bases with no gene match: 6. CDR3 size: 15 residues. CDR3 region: CASSDTGTSGNEQFF. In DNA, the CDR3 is TGTGCCAGCAGCGACACCGGGACTAGCGGCAATGAGCAGTTCTTC.

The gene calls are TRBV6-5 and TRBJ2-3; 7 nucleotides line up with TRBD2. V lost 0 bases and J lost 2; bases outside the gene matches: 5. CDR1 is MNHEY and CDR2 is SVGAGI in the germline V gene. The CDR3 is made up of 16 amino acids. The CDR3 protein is CASSYSASGSTDTQYF. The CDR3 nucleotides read TGTGCCAGCAGTTACTCGGCTAGCGGATCCACAGATACGCAGTATTTT.

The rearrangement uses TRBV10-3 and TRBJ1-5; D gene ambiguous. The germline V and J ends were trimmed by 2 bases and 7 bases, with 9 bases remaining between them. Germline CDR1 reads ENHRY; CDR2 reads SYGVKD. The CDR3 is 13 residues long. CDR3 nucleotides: TGTGCCATCAGTGAGGACGTGGTACAGCCCCAGCATTTT. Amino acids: CAISEDVVQPQHF.

The CDR3 sequence is CASSHGQSYNEQFF. As DNA, the CDR3 is TGCGCCAGCAGCCACGGACAGTCCTACAATGAGCAGTTCTTC. The V and J genes are TRBV5-1 and TRBJ2-1; D is possibly TRBD1 (6 bases). V shed 4 bases and J shed 1 base, with 9 bases lying between them. Germline V gene data show CDR1 as SGHRS and CDR2 as YFSETQ. The CDR3 is 14 residues long.

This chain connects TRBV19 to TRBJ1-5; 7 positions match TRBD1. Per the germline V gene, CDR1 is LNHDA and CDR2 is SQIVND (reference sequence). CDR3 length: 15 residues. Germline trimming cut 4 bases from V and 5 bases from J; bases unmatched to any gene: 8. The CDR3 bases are TGTGCCAGTAGTACAACCCGACAGGGTGATCAGCCCCAGCATTTT. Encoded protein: CASSTTRQGDQPQHF.